A single sample gave rise to the 9 T cell receptor beta chains below, sequenced in a study of blood T cell repertoires in COVID-19. TCRdb keeps only in-frame clones here, not all; method: immunoSEQ multiplex PCR. This sample has tens of thousands of clones, with 65% to 90% found just once. Source material: peripheral blood. The receptors here all came from a man between 60 and 75 years old with acute or convalescent COVID-19.

The genes are TRBV5-4 and TRBJ1-1; TRBD1 is a possible D gene (5 bases). Germline CDR1 reads SGHNT; CDR2 reads YYREEE (reference sequence). V was clipped by 4 bases and J by 5 bases, with 15 bases between them. The CDR3 spans 14 residues. CDR3 nucleotides: TGTGCCAGCAGCCCCAGGGTAGATGGGACTGAAGCTTTCTTT. This sequence encodes CASSPRVDGTEAFF.

V gene TRBV10-3 combines with J gene TRBJ1-5; unclear D gene. This CDR3 contains 16 residues. V was clipped by 0 bases and J by 4 bases, with 13 bases between them. Germline CDR1 reads ENHRY; CDR2 reads SYGVKD. The CDR3 nucleotides are TGTGCCATCAGTGAGTCGGAACTTGGGCTTAATCAGCCCCAGCATTTT. Translation gives CAISESELGLNQPQHF.

The CDR3 is CASSSTRQGHYNEQFF. Written as DNA, the CDR3 is TGTGCCAGCAGCTCAACCAGACAGGGACATTACAATGAGCAGTTCTTC. This chain links TRBV11-2 with TRBJ2-1; TRBD1 matches 7 bases. CDR3 length: 16 amino acids. Unmatched junction bases numbered 10, after V lost 4 bases and J lost 4 bases. Germline V gene data show CDR1 as SGHAT and CDR2 as FQNNGV.

The V and J genes are TRBV7-9 and TRBJ2-7, with TRBD1 identical over 7 bases. The CDR3 covers 13 residues. The V gene end was trimmed by 3 bases and the J gene end by 7 bases; junction bases not matched to a gene: 6. Germline-derived CDR1 and CDR2 are SEHNR and FQNEAQ (reference sequence). CDR3 sequence (DNA): TGTGCCAGCAGCTTCGGACAGGCTGGAGAGCAGTACTTC. Protein product: CASSFGQAGEQYF. Full variable domain (outside the CDR3, taken from reference TRBV7-9 and TRBJ2-7): DTGVSQNPRHKITKRGQNVTFRCDPISEHNRLYWYRQTLGQGPEFLTYFQNEAQLEKSRLLSDRFSAERPKGSFSTLEIQRTEQGDSAMYLCASSFGQAGEQYFGPGTRLTVT.

This rearrangement joins TRBV2 to TRBJ2-1; no definite D call. Germline values: CDR1 SNHLY, CDR2 FYNNEI. Trimming took 3 bases from V and 6 from J, leaving 9 bases between them. This CDR3 region has 13 residues. Written as DNA, the CDR3 is TGTGCCAGCAGTGACCCCGTCCTCAATGAGCAGTTCTTC. Translation gives CASSDPVLNEQFF.

The J gene is TRBJ2-7, the V gene TRBV7-8; D may be TRBD2 (8 bases). The CDR3 has 15 residues. CDR1 and CDR2 from the germline V gene are SGHVS and FQNEAQ. V was shortened by 5 bases and J by 3 bases, with 17 bases between the two germline ends. In nucleotides, the CDR3 is TGTGCCAGCAGCGTCGGGAGGGGGCTAAGCTACGAGCAGTACTTC. Its translation: CASSVGRGLSYEQYF.

The V call is TRBV30, the J call TRBJ2-7; 8 positions match TRBD2. V lost 5 bases and J lost 7; bases outside the gene matches: 10. This CDR3 has 13 residues. Germline-derived CDR1 and CDR2 are GTSNPN and SVGIG (reference sequence). The chain's CDR3 is CAWERAGEGEQYF. CDR3 DNA sequence: TGTGCCTGGGAAAGAGCGGGAGAAGGGGAGCAGTACTTC. The variable domain in full, with the rest retrieved from reference TRBV30 and TRBJ2-7, is SQTIHQWPATLVQPVGSPLSLECTVEGTSNPNLYWYRQAAGRGLQLLFYSVGIGQISSEVPQNLSASRPQDRQFILSSKKLLLSDSGFYLCAWERAGEGEQYFGPGTRLTVT.

This chain connects TRBV3-1 (or the pseudogene TRBV3-2) to TRBJ1-2; the D gene is possibly TRBD1 (5 bases). Deletions cut 1 base from V and 4 bases from J, with 10 bases between. The germline gives CDR1 LGHDT, CDR2 YNNKEL (reference sequence). CDR3 size: 14 residues. DNA for the CDR3: TGTGCCAGCAGCCAAGCTACAGGAAGCTATGGCTACACCTTC. It specifies CASSQATGSYGYTF.

The CDR3 spells CATSVTLAHEQFF. The CDR3 DNA reads as TGTGCCACCAGTGTAACGCTAGCTCATGAGCAGTTCTTC. This chain links TRBV24-1 with TRBJ2-1; perhaps TRBD2 as D (5 bases). V was cut by 5 bases and J by 8 bases, with 12 bases left in between. CDR3 length equals 13 residues. The germline V gene has CDR1 KGHDR and CDR2 SFDVKD.